This T cell receptor (beta chain) was identified during a study of T cell changes during pregnancy in multiple sclerosis. V shed 6 bases and J shed 11 bases, with 13 bases lying between them. This CDR3 region has 11 residues. CDR1 LNHDA and CDR2 SQIVND come from the germline V gene (reference sequence). Generated by immunoSEQ multiplex PCR, the TCRdb table keeps only in-frame clones and is missing some. The sample yields fewer than 55,000 clones, approximately 90% seen once. The TCR comes from a female donor with multiple sclerosis, enrolled in a pregnancy study. The V gene is TRBV19, the J gene TRBJ1-1, with no clear D. This specimen consisted of peripheral blood, obtained in the first trimester of pregnancy. DNA for the CDR3: TGTGCCAGTAGCAATAGGACGGGGGCTTTCTTT. It encodes CASSNRTGAFF.